This TCR beta chain was found in a study of graft-versus-host responses after intestinal transplantation. At the level of the study: Those transplanted obtained multivisceral, liver-intestinal, or isolated intestinal grafts. Study outcomes and limitations: Present in recipient marrow, GvH clones included some that appeared first in ileum or blood. Subjects displaying graft-donor T cell macrochimerism possessed elevated graft-versus-host to host-versus-graft clonal ratios inside allografts.

The CDR3 covers 20 residues. Unmatched junction bases numbered 18, after V lost 1 base and J lost 6 bases. The germline V gene has CDR1 LNHNV and CDR2 YYDKDF (reference sequence). Investigators treated the graft tissue so that it released intraepithelial and lamina propria lymphocytes. On this clone: No antigen is known for it.

Generated by immunoSEQ multiplex PCR, the TCRdb table keeps only in-frame clones and is missing some. In the table there are 60,000 to 70,000 clones, around 90% of which are singletons. Material: ileum tissue, obtained approximately 370 days after transplant. The clonotype originates from a human patient who received an intestinal transplant, so some T cells may come from the graft donor. V and J are TRBV15 and TRBJ2-2; TRBD1 agrees at 9 bases. This CDR3 is CATSRGVSGGQGSGAGELFF. The CDR3 nucleotides are TGTGCCACCAGCAGAGGAGTTTCTGGGGGACAGGGATCGGGTGCCGGGGAGCTGTTTTTT.